This T cell receptor (beta chain) is drawn from a study of shared clonotypes between healthy human individuals. Profiling relied on immunoSEQ multiplex PCR, and the TCRdb table lists in-frame clones only, not all of them. The sample consists of around 1.9 million clones, roughly 91% of them appearing once. CD8 cells classed as naive were CD45RO-negative and positively selected for CCR7, excluding terminally differentiated effector memory CD45RA+ cells. Deletions cut 1 base from V and 0 bases from J, with 7 bases between. Germline assignment: CDR1 SQVTM and CDR2 ANQGSEA. This CDR3 region has 15 residues.

The sample comprised naive CD8+ T cells from PBMCs. The TCR was taken from a man aged 18 to 30 in good health. Some clones in this sample may be carry-over from other donors' samples. The chain is built from TRBV29-1 and TRBJ2-6, with D unclear. CDR3 sequence: CSVEVESSGANVLTF. As DNA, the CDR3 is TGCAGCGTTGAAGTGGAGAGCTCTGGGGCCAACGTCCTGACTTTC.